These 5 T cell receptor beta chains were all obtained from the same sample, sequenced in a study of OX40 agonist ivuxolimab in advanced cancers. Here immunoSEQ multiplex PCR was the method, and the copy in TCRdb shows in-frame clones only, minus some. The table records some 74,000 clones, 65% to 90% of them present only once. Material: CD4+ or CD8+ T cells sorted from blood, obtained in a trial of the OX40 agonist ivuxolimab. The receptors were gathered from an adult with an advanced solid tumor such as melanoma, head and neck, liver or kidney cancer.

V usage is TRBV5-8 and J usage is TRBJ1-3, with D possibly matching TRBD1 (6 bases). This CDR3 has 20 amino acids. V was clipped by 1 base and J by 4 bases, with 27 bases between them. Germline CDR1 reads SGHTS; CDR2 reads YDEGEE. As DNA, the CDR3 is TGTGCCAGCAGCTTGAGATCTAAAGCCCCGGGGGCCAAAAAAGGAAACACCATATATTTT. Encoded protein: CASSLRSKAPGAKKGNTIYF.

The rearrangement uses TRBV7-2 and TRBJ2-4; 8 nucleotides match TRBD1. The CDR3 is 16 residues long. The V and J ends lost 1 base and 3 bases, in that order; junction bases with no gene match: 5. Germline V gives CDR1 SGHTA, CDR2 FQGNSA. The CDR3 nucleotides read TGTGCCAGCAGCTTAGGGGCAGGGGGCGGCAAAAACATTCAGTACTTC. Translation gives CASSLGAGGGKNIQYF.

This sequence joins TRBV6-1 and TRBJ1-1, with D possibly being TRBD1 (5 bases). Germline assignment: CDR1 MNHNS and CDR2 SASEGT. The V end lost 3 bases, the J end lost 2 bases, and 7 bases lay between the germline ends. CDR3 length: 13 amino acids. The CDR3 DNA sequence: TGTGCCAGCAGTGATCAGGGTAACACTGAAGCTTTCTTT. Its translation: CASSDQGNTEAFF.

The chain has TRBV19 and TRBJ2-7; 10 nucleotides match TRBD2. V lost 9 bases to trimming and J lost 2 bases; unmatched junction nucleotides: 4. Germline CDR1 is LNHDA and CDR2 is SQIVND (reference sequence). The CDR3 spans 13 residues. The CDR3 region has the DNA TGTGCCAGGCTAAGCGGGAGGGCCTACGAGCAGTACTTC. As protein: CARLSGRAYEQYF.

CDR3 sequence (DNA): TGTGCCAGCAGCTTAGGTCTGCTGGCGGGGAACACTGAAGCTTTCTTT. Protein product: CASSLGLLAGNTEAFF. V gene TRBV11-2 combines with J gene TRBJ1-1; D ambiguous. This CDR3 has 16 residues. The germline CDR1 and CDR2 sequences are SGHAT and FQNNGV. V shed 1 base and J shed 1 base, with 13 bases lying between them.